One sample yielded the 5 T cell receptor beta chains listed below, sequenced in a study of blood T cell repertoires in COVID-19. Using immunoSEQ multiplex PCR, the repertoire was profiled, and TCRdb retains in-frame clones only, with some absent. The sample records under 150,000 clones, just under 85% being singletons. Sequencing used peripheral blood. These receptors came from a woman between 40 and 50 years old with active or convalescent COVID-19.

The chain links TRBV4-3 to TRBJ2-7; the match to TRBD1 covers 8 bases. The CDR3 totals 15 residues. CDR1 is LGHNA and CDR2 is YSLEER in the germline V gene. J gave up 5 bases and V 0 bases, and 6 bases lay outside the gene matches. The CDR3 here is CASSQEGQGSDEQYF. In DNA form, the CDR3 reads TGCGCCAGCAGCCAAGAAGGACAGGGAAGCGACGAGCAGTACTTC.

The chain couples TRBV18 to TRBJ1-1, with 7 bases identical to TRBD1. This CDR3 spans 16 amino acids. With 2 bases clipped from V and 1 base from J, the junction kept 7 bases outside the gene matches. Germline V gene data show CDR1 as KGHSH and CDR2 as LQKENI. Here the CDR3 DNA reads TGTGCCAGCTCACCAATGGGACAGAGGGGGAACACTGAAGCTTTCTTT. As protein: CASSPMGQRGNTEAFF.

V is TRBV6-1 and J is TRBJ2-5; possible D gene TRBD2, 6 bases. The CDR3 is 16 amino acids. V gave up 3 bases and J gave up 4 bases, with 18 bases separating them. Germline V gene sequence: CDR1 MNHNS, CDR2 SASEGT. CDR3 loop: CASSDSGEGFGETQYF. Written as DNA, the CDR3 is TGTGCCAGCAGTGATTCGGGAGAAGGGTTCGGAGAGACCCAGTACTTC.

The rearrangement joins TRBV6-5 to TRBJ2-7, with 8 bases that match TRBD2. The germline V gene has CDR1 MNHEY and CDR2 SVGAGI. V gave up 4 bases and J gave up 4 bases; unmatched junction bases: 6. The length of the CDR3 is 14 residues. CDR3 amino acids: CASSWVAGPYEQYF. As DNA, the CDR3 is TGTGCCAGCAGTTGGGTAGCGGGGCCTTACGAGCAGTACTTC.

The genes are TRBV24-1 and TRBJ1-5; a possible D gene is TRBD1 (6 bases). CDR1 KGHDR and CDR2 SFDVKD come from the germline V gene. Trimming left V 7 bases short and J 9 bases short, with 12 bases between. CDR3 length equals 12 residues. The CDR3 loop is CATSRGLGPQHF. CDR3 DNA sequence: TGTGCCACCAGCAGGGGCCTGGGGCCCCAGCATTTT.